This section outlines one T cell receptor beta chain sequence together with its context. The data were obtained in a study of cytomegalovirus exposure and HLA in healthy donors. Looking at the study overall: Among about 179 million T cells, an earlier analysis found roughly 100 million unique TCR beta sequences.

Both 60 Vbeta primers and 13 Jbeta primers went into the PCR. Only in-frame clones appear in the TCRdb table, and some are missing; sequencing was by immunoSEQ multiplex PCR. The sample consists of roughly 200,000 clones, 70% to 85% of them appearing once. This sequence was found in a man in his forties or fifties in good health and CMV-seropositive. Sample: PBMCs.

CDR3 in amino acids: CASRGVVFLKLEQYF. In nucleotides, the CDR3 is TGTGCCAGCAGAGGGGTAGTGTTCTTGAAACTGGAGCAGTACTTC. The rearrangement uses TRBV6-6 and TRBJ2-7; a weak D match, TRBD1 (5 bases). This CDR3 spans 15 amino acids. Trimming removed 6 bases at V and 7 bases at J, with 22 bases between. Germline-derived CDR1 and CDR2 are MNHNY and SVGAGI (reference sequence).